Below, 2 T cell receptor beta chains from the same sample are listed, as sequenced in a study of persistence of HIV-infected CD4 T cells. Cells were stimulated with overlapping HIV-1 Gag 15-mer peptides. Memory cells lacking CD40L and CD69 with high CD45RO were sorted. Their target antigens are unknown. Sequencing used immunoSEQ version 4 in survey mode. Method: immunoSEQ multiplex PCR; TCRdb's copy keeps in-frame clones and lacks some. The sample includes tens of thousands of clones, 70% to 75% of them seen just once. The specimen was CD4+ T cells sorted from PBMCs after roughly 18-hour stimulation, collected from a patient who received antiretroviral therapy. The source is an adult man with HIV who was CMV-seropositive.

The CDR3 loop reads CASSPGLKRGSGNTIYF. DNA for the CDR3: TGTGCCAGCAGCCCCGGGCTGAAAAGGGGGTCTGGAAACACCATATATTTT. The genes are TRBV7-9 and TRBJ1-3; perhaps TRBD1 as D (6 bases). CDR1 SEHNR and CDR2 FQNEAQ come from the germline V gene (reference sequence). The V end lost 5 bases, the J end lost 1 base, and 18 bases lay between the germline ends. The CDR3 has 17 residues.

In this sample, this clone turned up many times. The CDR3 is CASSQRRGNMNTEAFF. The CDR3 nucleotides read TGCGCCAGCAGCCAAAGGCGGGGCAACATGAACACTGAAGCTTTCTTT. The chain uses TRBV4-1 and TRBJ1-1; maybe TRBD1 (5 bases). V lost 2 bases and J 0 bases, leaving 13 bases between the germline ends. The CDR3 has 16 amino acids. In germline, CDR1 is MGHRA, CDR2 YSYEKL.